One and the same sample provided the 2 T cell receptor beta chains below, sequenced in a study. TCRdb fed the RT-PCR reads into MiXCR, producing one record per CDR3 protein. The data contain approximately 720,000 distinct CDR3 sequences, around 14% of them singletons. Sequencing was performed on memory CD4+ T cells from blood. The receptors originated from a female donor in good health, serving as a healthy control.

This clonotype was recorded at least ten times. V is TRBV6-5 and J is TRBJ2-7; D possibly corresponds to TRBD2 (5 bases). Trimming took off 6 bases at V and 2 bases at J, with 17 bases between the two ends. Germline-derived CDR1 and CDR2 are MNHEY and SVGAGI. This CDR3 spans 15 amino acids. DNA of the CDR3: TGTGCCAGCAGCCCCGAAGGACGGGGTCCCTACGAGCAGTACTTC. Its translation: CASSPEGRGPYEQYF.

The genes are TRBV6-1 and TRBJ1-5; perhaps TRBD1 as D (6 bases). This CDR3 has 16 amino acids. V lost 7 bases and J lost 5, with 21 bases in between. The V gene's germline CDR1 is MNHNS and CDR2 SASEGT. This CDR3 reads CASNGDGGGVYQPQHF. DNA for the CDR3: TGTGCCAGCAATGGTGATGGCGGGGGCGTTTATCAGCCCCAGCATTTT.